This T cell receptor beta chain is drawn from a study of lymphopenia after photon versus proton radiotherapy. This clone was counted once. The protocol was immunoSEQ multiplex PCR, while the TCRdb copy is restricted to in-frame clones and leaves out a portion. The table shows approximately 65,000 clones, with roughly 90% occurring only once. V was cut by 0 bases and J by 1 base, with 12 bases left in between. The CDR3 is 16 amino acids. Germline V gene sequence: CDR1 KGHSH, CDR2 LQKENI. The sequences come from peripheral blood, collected from a patient treated with proton-based radiotherapy. The chain carries TRBV18 and TRBJ1-1; no definite D call. The origin of this receptor is a man of 80 years or more with esophageal cancer. The CDR3 nucleotides are TGTGCCAGCTCACCACCTGTACGTCAAGCGAACACTGAAGCTTTCTTT. Amino acid sequence: CASSPPVRQANTEAFF.